This T cell receptor beta chain was recovered during a study of blood T cell repertoires in COVID-19. Profiled with immunoSEQ multiplex PCR; TCRdb holds only in-frame clones, not every one. The sample shows 150,000 to 200,000 clones, about 88% of them seen only once. The V end lost 7 bases, the J end lost 0 bases, and 21 bases lay between the germline ends. The CDR3 runs to 18 residues. Looked up from germline, CDR1 is MGHRA and CDR2 is YSYEKL. What was sequenced was peripheral blood. The J gene is TRBJ1-4, the V gene TRBV4-1, with D possibly TRBD1 on 5 matching bases. The clonotype originates from a man in his 60s with COVID-19, enrolled during active disease. The CDR3 DNA is TGCGCCAGCACCAACATCCTCAGGACAAAGCCAACTAATGAAAAACTGTTTTTT. It codes for CASTNILRTKPTNEKLFF.